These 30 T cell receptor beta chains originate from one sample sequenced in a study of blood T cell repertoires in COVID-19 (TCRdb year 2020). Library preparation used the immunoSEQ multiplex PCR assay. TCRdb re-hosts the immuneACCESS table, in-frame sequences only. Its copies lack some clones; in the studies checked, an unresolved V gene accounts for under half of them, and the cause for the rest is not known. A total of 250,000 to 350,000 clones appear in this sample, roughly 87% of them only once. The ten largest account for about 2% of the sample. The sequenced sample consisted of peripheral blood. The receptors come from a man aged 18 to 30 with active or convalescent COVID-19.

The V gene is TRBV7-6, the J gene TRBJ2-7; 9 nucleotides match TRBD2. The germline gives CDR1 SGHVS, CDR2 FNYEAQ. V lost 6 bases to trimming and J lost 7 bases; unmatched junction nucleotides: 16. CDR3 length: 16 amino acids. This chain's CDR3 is CASSQRPTSGVWEQYF. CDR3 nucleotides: TGTGCCAGCAGTCAGAGACCGACTAGCGGCGTGTGGGAGCAGTACTTC. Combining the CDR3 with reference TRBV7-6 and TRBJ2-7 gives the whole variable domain GAGVSQSPRYKVTKRGQDVALRCDPISGHVSLYWYRQALGQGPEFLTYFNYEAQQDKSGLPNDRFSAERPEGSISTLTIQRTEQRDSAMYRCASSQRPTSGVWEQYFGPGTRLTVT.

This CDR3 reads CASSQDFRGSYSPLHF. CDR3 nucleotides: TGTGCCAGCAGCCAAGATTTCAGGGGCTCTTATTCACCCCTCCACTTT. The gene calls are TRBV4-2 and TRBJ1-6, with D perhaps TRBD1 (6 bases). The CDR3 runs 16 residues. V lost 0 bases to trimming and J lost 8 bases, with 14 bases between them. CDR1 is LGHNA, CDR2 YNFKEQ, per germline.

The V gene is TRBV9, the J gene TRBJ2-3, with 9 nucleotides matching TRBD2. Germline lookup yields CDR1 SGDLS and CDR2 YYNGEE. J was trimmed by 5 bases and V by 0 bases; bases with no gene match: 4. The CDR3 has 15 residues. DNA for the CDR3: TGTGCCAGCAGCGTAGACGGCGGGAGGGTAGATACGCAGTATTTT. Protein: CASSVDGGRVDTQYF.

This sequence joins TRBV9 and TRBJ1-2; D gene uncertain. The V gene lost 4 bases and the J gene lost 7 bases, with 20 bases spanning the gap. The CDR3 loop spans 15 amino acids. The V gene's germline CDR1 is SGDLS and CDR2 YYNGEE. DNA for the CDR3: TGTGCCAGCAGCACCAGTCGCGAAGGGCGGGGTGGCTACACCTTC. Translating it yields CASSTSREGRGGYTF.

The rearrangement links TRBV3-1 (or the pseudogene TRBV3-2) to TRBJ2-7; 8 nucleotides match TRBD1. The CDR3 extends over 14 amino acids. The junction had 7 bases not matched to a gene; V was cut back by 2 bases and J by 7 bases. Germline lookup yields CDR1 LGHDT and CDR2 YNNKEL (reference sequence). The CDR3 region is CASSQSDRGGEQYF. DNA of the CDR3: TGTGCCAGCAGCCAATCCGACAGGGGTGGGGAGCAGTACTTC.

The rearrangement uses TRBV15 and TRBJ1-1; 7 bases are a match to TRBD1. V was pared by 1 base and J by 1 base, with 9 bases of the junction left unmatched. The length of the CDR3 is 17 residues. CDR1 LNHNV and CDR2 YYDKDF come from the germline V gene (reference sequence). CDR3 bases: TGTGCCACCAGCAGAGTTCCGGGACAGAGGACGAACACTGAAGCTTTCTTT. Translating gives CATSRVPGQRTNTEAFF.

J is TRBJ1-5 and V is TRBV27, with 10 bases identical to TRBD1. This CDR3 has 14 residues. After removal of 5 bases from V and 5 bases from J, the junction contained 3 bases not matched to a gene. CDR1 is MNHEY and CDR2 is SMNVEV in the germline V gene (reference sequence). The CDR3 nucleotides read TGTGCCAGCAGTCGGACAGGGGGTTATCAGCCCCAGCATTTT. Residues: CASSRTGGYQPQHF.

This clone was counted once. The CDR3 region is CASSLWGLFNEQFF. In nucleotides, the CDR3 is TGTGCCAGCAGTTTATGGGGGCTGTTTAATGAGCAGTTCTTC. This sequence joins TRBV27 and TRBJ2-1, with D perhaps TRBD1 (6 bases). Between the trimmed V and J ends, which lost 1 base and 7 bases, there was a span of 11 bases. This CDR3 comprises 14 residues. Germline values: CDR1 MNHEY, CDR2 SMNVEV (reference sequence).

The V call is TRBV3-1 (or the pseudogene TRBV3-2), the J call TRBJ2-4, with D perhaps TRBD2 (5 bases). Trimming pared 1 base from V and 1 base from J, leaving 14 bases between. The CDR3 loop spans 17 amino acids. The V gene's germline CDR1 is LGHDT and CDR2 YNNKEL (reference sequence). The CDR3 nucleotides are TGTGCCAGCAGCCAAGTGGGGAGAGGTCGGGCCAAAAACATTCAGTACTTC. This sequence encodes CASSQVGRGRAKNIQYF.

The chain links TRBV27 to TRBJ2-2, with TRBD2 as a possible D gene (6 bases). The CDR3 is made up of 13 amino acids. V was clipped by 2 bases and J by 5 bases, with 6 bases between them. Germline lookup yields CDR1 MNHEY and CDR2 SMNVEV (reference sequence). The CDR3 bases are TGTGCCAGCAGTTTAGGGGGGACCGGGGAGCTGTTTTTT. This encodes CASSLGGTGELFF.

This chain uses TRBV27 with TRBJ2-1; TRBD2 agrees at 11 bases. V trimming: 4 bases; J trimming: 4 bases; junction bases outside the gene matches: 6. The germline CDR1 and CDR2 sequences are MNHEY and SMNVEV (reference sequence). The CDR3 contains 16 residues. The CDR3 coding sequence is TGTGCCAGCAGTTCAGCGACTAGCGGGGAATACAATGAGCAGTTCTTC. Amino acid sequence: CASSSATSGEYNEQFF.

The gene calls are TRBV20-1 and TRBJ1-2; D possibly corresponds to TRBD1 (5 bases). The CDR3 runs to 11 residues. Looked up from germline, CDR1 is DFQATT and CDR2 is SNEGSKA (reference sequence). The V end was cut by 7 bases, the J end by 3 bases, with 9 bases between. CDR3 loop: CSGGDYYGYTF. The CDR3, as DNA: TGCAGTGGGGGGGATTACTATGGCTACACCTTC.

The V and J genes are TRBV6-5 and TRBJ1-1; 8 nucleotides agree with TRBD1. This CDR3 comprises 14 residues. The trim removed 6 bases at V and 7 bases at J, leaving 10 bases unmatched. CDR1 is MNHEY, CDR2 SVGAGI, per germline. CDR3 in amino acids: CASRIGQGVSEAFF. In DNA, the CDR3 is TGTGCCAGCAGGATCGGACAGGGTGTAAGTGAAGCTTTCTTT.

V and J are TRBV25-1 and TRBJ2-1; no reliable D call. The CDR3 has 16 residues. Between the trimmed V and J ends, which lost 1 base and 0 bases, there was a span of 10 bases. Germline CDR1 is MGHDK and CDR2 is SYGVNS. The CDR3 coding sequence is TGTGCCAGCAGTGAATTGGGCTCCAACTCCTACAATGAGCAGTTCTTC. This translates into CASSELGSNSYNEQFF. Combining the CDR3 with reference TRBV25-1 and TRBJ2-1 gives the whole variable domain EADIYQTPRYLVIGTGKKITLECSQTMGHDKMYWYQQDPGMELHLIHYSYGVNSTEKGDLSSESTVSRIRTEHFPLTLESARPSHTSQYLCASSELGSNSYNEQFFGPGTRLTVL.

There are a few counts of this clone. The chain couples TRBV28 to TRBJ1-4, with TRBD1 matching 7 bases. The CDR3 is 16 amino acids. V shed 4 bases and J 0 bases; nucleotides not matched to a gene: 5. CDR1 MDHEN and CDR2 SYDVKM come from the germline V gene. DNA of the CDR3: TGTGCCAGCAGTTATTACAGGGGTGCAACTAATGAAAAACTGTTTTTT. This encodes CASSYYRGATNEKLFF.

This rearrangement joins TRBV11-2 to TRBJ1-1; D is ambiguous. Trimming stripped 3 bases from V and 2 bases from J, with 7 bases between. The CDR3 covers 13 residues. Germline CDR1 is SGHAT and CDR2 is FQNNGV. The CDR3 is CASSFLYNTEAFF. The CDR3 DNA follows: TGTGCCAGCAGCTTTTTATATAACACTGAAGCTTTCTTT.

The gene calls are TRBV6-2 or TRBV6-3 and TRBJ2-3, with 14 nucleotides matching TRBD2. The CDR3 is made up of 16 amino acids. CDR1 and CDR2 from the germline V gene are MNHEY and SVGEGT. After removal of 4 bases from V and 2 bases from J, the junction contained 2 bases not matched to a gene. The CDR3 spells CASSLTSGGATDTQYF. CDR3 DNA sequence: TGTGCCAGCAGTTTGACTAGCGGGGGGGCCACAGATACGCAGTATTTT.

The CDR3 loop is CASSLGGGFGEAFF. CDR3 in DNA: TGTGCCAGCAGCTTAGGGGGGGGATTTGGTGAAGCTTTCTTT. The V and J genes are TRBV7-2 and TRBJ1-1, with D perhaps matching TRBD1 (5 bases). The germline gives CDR1 SGHTA, CDR2 FQGNSA. The ends were cut back, 1 base at V and 7 bases at J, with 13 bases in the middle. This CDR3 has 14 amino acids. The full variable domain, rest sourced from reference TRBV7-2 and TRBJ1-1, is GAGVSQSPSNKVTEKGKDVELRCDPISGHTALYWYRQSLGQGLEFLIYFQGNSAPDKSGLPSDRFSAERTGGSVSTLTIQRTQQEDSAVYLCASSLGGGFGEAFFGQGTRLTVV.

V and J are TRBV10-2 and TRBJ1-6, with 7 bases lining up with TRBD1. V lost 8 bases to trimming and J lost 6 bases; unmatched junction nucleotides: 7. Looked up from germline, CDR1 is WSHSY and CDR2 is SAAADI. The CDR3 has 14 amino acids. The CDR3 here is CASGPGTVNSPLHF. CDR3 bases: TGCGCCAGCGGCCCAGGGACAGTTAATTCACCCCTCCACTTT.

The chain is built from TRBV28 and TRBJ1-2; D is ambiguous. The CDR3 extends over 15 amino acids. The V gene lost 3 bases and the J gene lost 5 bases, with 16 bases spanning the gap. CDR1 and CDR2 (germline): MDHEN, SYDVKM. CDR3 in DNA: TGTGCCAGCAGTTTGTCAGTCTTAACATCGTATGGCTACACCTTC. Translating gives CASSLSVLTSYGYTF.

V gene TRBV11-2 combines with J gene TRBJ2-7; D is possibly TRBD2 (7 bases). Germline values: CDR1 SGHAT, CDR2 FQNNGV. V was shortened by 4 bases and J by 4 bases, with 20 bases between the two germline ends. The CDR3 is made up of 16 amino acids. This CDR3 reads CASSSTPGGSLYEQYF. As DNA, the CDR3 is TGTGCCAGCAGCTCTACCCCGGGGGGCTCACTTTACGAGCAGTACTTC.

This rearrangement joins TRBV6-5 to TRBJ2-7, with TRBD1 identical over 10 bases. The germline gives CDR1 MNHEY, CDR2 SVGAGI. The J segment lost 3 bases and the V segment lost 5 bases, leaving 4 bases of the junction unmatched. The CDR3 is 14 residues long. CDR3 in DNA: TGTGCCAGCAGTAAGAGGGACAGGGGCTACGAGCAGTACTTC. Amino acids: CASSKRDRGYEQYF.

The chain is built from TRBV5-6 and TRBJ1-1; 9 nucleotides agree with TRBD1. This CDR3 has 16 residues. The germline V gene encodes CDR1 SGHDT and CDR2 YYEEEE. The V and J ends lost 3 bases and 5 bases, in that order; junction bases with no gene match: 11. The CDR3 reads CASSSYRGRRGTEAFF. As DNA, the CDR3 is TGTGCCAGCAGCTCGTACAGGGGGCGCCGAGGGACTGAAGCTTTCTTT.

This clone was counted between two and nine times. Here the CDR3 reads CASSTFYSIKADGYTF. The CDR3 DNA reads TGTGCCAGTAGTACGTTCTACTCCATAAAGGCGGATGGCTACACCTTC. The J gene is TRBJ1-2, the V gene TRBV19; unclear D gene. This CDR3 comprises 16 residues. Germline V lookup: CDR1 LNHDA, CDR2 SQIVND (reference sequence). V shed 4 bases and J shed 6 bases, with 21 bases lying between them.

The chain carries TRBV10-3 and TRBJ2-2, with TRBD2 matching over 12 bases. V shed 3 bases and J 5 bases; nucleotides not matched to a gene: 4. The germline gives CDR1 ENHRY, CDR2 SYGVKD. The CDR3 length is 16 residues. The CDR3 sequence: CAISDKTSGRTGELFF. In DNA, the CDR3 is TGTGCCATCAGTGACAAAACTAGCGGGAGGACCGGGGAGCTGTTTTTT.

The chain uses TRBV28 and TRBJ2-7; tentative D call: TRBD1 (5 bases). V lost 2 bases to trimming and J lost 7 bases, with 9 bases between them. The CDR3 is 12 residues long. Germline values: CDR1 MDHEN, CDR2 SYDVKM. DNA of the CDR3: TGTGCCAGCAGTTTAAAGGGGTGGGAGCAGTACTTC. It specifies CASSLKGWEQYF.

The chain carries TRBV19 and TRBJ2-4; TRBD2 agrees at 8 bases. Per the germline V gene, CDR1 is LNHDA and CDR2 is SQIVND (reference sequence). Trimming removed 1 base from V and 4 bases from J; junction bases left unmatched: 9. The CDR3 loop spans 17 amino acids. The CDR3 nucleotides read TGTGCCAGTAGTATAGGGACAAGCCGGGGGGGTAAAAACATTCAGTACTTC. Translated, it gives CASSIGTSRGGKNIQYF.

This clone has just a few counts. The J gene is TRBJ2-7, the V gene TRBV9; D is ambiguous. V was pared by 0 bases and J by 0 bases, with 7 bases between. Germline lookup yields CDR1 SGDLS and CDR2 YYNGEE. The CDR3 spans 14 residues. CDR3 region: CASSVAASSYEQYF. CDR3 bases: TGTGCCAGCAGCGTAGCAGCTAGCTCCTACGAGCAGTACTTC.

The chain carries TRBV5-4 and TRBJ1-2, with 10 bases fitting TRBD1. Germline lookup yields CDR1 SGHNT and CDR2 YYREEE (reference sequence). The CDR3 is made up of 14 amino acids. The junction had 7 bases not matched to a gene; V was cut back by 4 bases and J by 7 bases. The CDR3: CASSADRGWVGYTF. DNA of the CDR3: TGTGCCAGCAGCGCGGACAGGGGGTGGGTTGGCTACACCTTC.

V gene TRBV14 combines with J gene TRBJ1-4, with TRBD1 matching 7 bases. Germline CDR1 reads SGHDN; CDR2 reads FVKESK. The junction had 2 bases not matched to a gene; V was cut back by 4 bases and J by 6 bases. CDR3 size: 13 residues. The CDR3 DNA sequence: TGTGCCAGCAGCCTGGGACAGTATGAAAAACTGTTTTTT. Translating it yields CASSLGQYEKLFF.